Below, 7 T cell receptor beta chains from the same sample are listed, as sequenced in a study of T cell changes during pregnancy in multiple sclerosis. Some clones are missing from TCRdb's copy, which holds only in-frame ones; the method was immunoSEQ multiplex PCR. In the table there are 50,000 to 80,000 clones, more than 85% of which are singletons. Sequencing was performed on CD8+ T cells from peripheral blood mononuclear cells, taken before pregnancy. The source of these receptors is a female donor with multiple sclerosis, enrolled in a pregnancy study.

The CDR3 loop is CASSESEQYYTEAFF. As DNA, the CDR3 is TGCGCCAGCAGTGAGTCAGAACAGTACTACACTGAAGCTTTCTTT. This chain connects TRBV10-2 to TRBJ1-1; no firm D call. Trimming left V 0 bases short and J 3 bases short, with 11 bases between. The length of the CDR3 is 15 residues. Germline V gene sequence: CDR1 WSHSY, CDR2 SAAADI.

The count of this clone is one. The CDR3 loop is CASSLDGQPWYTQYF. The CDR3 nucleotides read TGTGCCAGCAGCTTAGATGGGCAGCCCTGGTATACGCAGTATTTT. The rearrangement uses TRBV7-9 and TRBJ2-3; no definite D call. Trimming took off 1 base at V and 7 bases at J, with 15 bases between the two ends. CDR1 is SEHNR, CDR2 FQNEAQ, per germline (reference sequence). This CDR3 spans 15 amino acids.

The rearrangement links TRBV13 to TRBJ1-1, with D hard to call. V was trimmed by 5 bases and J by 0 bases, leaving 13 bases between them. This CDR3 spans 15 amino acids. CDR1 and CDR2 (germline): PRHDT, FYEKMQ (reference sequence). The CDR3 loop is CASSPEGGMNTEAFF. Written as DNA, the CDR3 is TGTGCCAGCAGCCCCGAAGGAGGGATGAACACTGAAGCTTTCTTT. The full variable domain, in which reference TRBV13 and TRBJ1-1 provide the parts outside the CDR3, is AAGVIQSPRHLIKEKRETATLKCYPIPRHDTVYWYQQGPGQDPQFLISFYEKMQSDKGSIPDRFSAQQFSDYHSELNMSSLELGDSALYFCASSPEGGMNTEAFFGQGTRLTVV.

The chain couples TRBV6-6 to TRBJ1-1; 8 bases line up with TRBD1. The V gene's germline CDR1 is MNHNY and CDR2 SVGAGI (reference sequence). The V and J ends lost 4 bases and 4 bases, in that order; junction bases with no gene match: 8. The CDR3 is 15 amino acids. CDR3 region: CASSWLGTGITEAFF. CDR3 sequence (DNA): TGTGCCAGCAGTTGGCTGGGGACAGGCATCACTGAAGCTTTCTTT.

This chain links TRBV13 with TRBJ1-3; no definite D call. The V gene's germline CDR1 is PRHDT and CDR2 FYEKMQ (reference sequence). Trimming stripped 3 bases from V and 10 bases from J, with 10 bases between. The CDR3 runs to 12 residues. DNA for the CDR3: TGTGCCAGCAGCTTGGGCCCTGAGACCATATATTTT. The encoded protein is CASSLGPETIYF.

The chain uses TRBV5-6 and TRBJ2-5; 7 positions agree with TRBD1. CDR3 length equals 15 residues. V lost 0 bases, J lost 7 bases, and 9 bases stayed unmatched. Germline V lookup: CDR1 SGHDT, CDR2 YYEEEE. This chain's CDR3 is CASSLGTGGFVTQYF. The DNA of the CDR3 is TGTGCCAGCAGCTTGGGGACAGGCGGGTTTGTGACCCAGTACTTC.

The chain couples TRBV6-5 to TRBJ1-5; no reliable D call. CDR3 length equals 12 residues. The germline gives CDR1 MNHEY, CDR2 SVGAGI. V was trimmed by 2 bases and J by 4 bases, leaving 3 bases between them. The CDR3 loop reads CASSYQNQPQHF. The DNA for the CDR3 is TGTGCCAGCAGTTACCAAAATCAGCCCCAGCATTTT.